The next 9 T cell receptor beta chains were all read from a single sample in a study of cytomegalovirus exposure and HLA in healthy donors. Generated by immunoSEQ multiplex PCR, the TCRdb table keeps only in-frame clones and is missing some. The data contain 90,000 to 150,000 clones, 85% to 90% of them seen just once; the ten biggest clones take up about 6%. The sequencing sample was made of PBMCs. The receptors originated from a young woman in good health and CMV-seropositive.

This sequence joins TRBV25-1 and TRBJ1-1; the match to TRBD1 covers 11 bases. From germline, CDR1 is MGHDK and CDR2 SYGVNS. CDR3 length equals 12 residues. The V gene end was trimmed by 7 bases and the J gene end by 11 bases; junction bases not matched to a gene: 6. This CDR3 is CASNGQGAGAFF. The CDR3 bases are TGTGCCAGCAACGGACAGGGGGCGGGGGCTTTCTTT.

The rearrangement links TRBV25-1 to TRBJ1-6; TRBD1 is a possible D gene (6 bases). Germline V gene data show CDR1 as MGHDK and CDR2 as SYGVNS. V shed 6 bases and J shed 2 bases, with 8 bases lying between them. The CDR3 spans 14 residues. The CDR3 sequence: CASRDSTYNSPLHF. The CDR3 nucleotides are TGTGCCAGCAGGGACAGCACCTATAATTCACCCCTCCACTTT.

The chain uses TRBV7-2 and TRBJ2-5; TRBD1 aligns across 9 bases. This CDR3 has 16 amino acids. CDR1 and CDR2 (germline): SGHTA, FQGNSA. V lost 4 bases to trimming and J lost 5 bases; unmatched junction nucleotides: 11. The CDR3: CASSSLPGQGRETQYF. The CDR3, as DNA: TGTGCCAGCAGCTCCCTCCCGGGACAGGGCAGGGAGACCCAGTACTTC.

The CDR3 DNA reads TGTGCCAGCAGCCCGTCCTCAGCGGGGGAGCTGTTTTTT. Translation gives CASSPSSAGELFF. The rearrangement uses TRBV2 and TRBJ2-2; D gene uncertain. In germline, CDR1 is SNHLY, CDR2 FYNNEI. The length of the CDR3 is 13 residues. The ends were cut back, 6 bases at V and 8 bases at J, with 13 bases in the middle.

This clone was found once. CDR3 region: CASRVGTSGGTGNEQFF. Written as DNA, the CDR3 is TGTGCCAGCAGGGTGGGGACTAGCGGGGGTACCGGGAATGAGCAGTTCTTC. J is TRBJ2-1 and V is TRBV11-1, with 14 bases that match TRBD2. Germline loops: CDR1 SGHAT, CDR2 FQDESV (reference sequence). This CDR3 has 17 amino acids. Trimming at V came to 6 bases and at J to 7 bases, leaving 11 bases not matched to a gene.

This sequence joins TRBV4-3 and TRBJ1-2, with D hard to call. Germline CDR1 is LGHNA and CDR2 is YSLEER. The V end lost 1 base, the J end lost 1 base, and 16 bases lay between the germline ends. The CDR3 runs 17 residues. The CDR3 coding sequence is TGCGCCAGCAGCCAAGTGGGCCTGGGAGTAGGTAACTATGGCTACACCTTC. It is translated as CASSQVGLGVGNYGYTF.

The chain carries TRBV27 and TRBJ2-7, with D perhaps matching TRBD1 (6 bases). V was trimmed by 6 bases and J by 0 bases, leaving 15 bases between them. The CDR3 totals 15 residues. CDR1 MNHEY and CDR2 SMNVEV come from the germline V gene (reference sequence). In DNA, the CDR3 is TGTGCCAGCAGCCGTTATCCAGGGGCCTCCTACGAGCAGTACTTC. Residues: CASSRYPGASYEQYF.

The CDR3 loop is CASTFGWQGAFF. The CDR3 region has the DNA TGTGCCAGTACCTTCGGCTGGCAGGGAGCTTTCTTT. This chain uses TRBV19 with TRBJ1-1; D possibly corresponds to TRBD1 (5 bases). Trimming pared 7 bases from V and 10 bases from J, leaving 16 bases between. Germline V gives CDR1 LNHDA, CDR2 SQIVND (reference sequence). The CDR3 covers 12 residues.

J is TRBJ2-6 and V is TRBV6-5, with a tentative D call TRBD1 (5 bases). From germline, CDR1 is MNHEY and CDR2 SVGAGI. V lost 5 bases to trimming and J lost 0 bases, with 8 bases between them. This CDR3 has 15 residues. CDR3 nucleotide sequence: TGTGCCAGCAGTACCAGGGTCTCTGGGGCCAACGTCCTGACTTTC. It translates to CASSTRVSGANVLTF.